The 8 T cell receptor beta chains below all came from one sample that was sequenced in a study of blood T cells in healthy people across ages (dated by TCRdb to the mid-2010s). The library was produced with 5' RACE. Data came from an Illumina HiSeq 2500. A second PCR of about 6 to 11 cycles was run with a J-beta primer mix and a sample-barcoded 5' primer. TCRdb trimmed public reads at Q25 via fastp, called clones via MiXCR and kept in-frame beta chains. Rows matching on CDR3 protein sequence are summarized as one entry with the most common DNA and genes. For this sample the table gives approximately 800,000 distinct CDR3 sequences, of which approximately 25% were detected only once. The leading ten clones occupy approximately 4% of the sample. The same sample was also used in a study of T cells of mothers and their children.

The sequenced sample consisted of blood. The receptors derive from a boy younger than 18 in good health.

This clonotype turned up a few times. The V call is TRBV13, the J call TRBJ2-5, with TRBD1 matching 12 bases. Trimming removed 1 base from V and 5 bases from J; junction bases left unmatched: 8. There are 17 residues in the CDR3. Germline CDR1 PRHDT, CDR2 FYEKMQ (reference sequence). The CDR3 nucleotides are TGTGCCAGCAGCTTAGTCGGGACAGGGGGCACGGGGGAGACCCAGTACTTC. Protein sequence: CASSLVGTGGTGETQYF. Using reference TRBV13 and TRBJ2-5 for the parts outside the CDR3, the full variable domain is AAGVIQSPRHLIKEKRETATLKCYPIPRHDTVYWYQQGPGQDPQFLISFYEKMQSDKGSIPDRFSAQQFSDYHSELNMSSLELGDSALYFCASSLVGTGGTGETQYFGPGTRLLVL.

J is TRBJ2-3 and V is TRBV10-3; 9 positions match TRBD2. This CDR3 comprises 16 residues. The V gene end was trimmed by 0 bases and the J gene end by 7 bases; junction bases not matched to a gene: 8. Germline CDR1 and CDR2: ENHRY and SYGVKD. CDR3: CAISESKPLAGNTQYF. The CDR3 DNA is TGTGCCATCAGTGAGTCGAAGCCGCTAGCGGGAAATACGCAGTATTTT.

J is TRBJ2-7 and V is TRBV20-1; D remains unclear. This CDR3 is built from 14 residues. The V and J ends lost 3 bases and 0 bases respectively, with 12 bases between them. Germline-derived CDR1 and CDR2 are DFQATT and SNEGSKA (reference sequence). The CDR3 here is CSASTTGFSYEQYF. The CDR3 DNA follows: TGCAGTGCTAGCACCACCGGGTTCTCCTACGAGCAGTACTTC.

The chain links TRBV3-1 to TRBJ2-5; 9 nucleotides line up with TRBD1. The J call may not be correct, given that the DNA end is closer to TRBJ2-7. CDR1 and CDR2 (germline): LGHDT, YNNKEL (reference sequence). This CDR3 comprises 15 residues. The DNA of the CDR3 is TGTGCCAGCAGCCAAGACCGGGACAGGGTGGGCGAGCAGTACTTC. Its protein product is CASSQDRDRVGEQYF.

V usage is TRBV20-1 and J usage is TRBJ2-1, with D perhaps matching TRBD1 (6 bases). In germline, CDR1 is DFQATT, CDR2 SNEGSKA (reference sequence). The germline V and J ends were trimmed by 6 bases and 4 bases, with 16 bases remaining between them. The CDR3 is made up of 14 amino acids. The CDR3 reads CSAPDSHLYNEQFF. The CDR3, as DNA: TGCAGTGCCCCGGACAGTCATCTTTACAATGAGCAGTTCTTC.

V gene TRBV7-2 combines with J gene TRBJ2-5; D gene ambiguous. The assigned J gene may be wrong: the sequence end matches TRBJ2-1 better. Germline V lookup: CDR1 SGHTA, CDR2 FQGNSA. The CDR3 is 12 residues long. The CDR3 nucleotides are TGTGCCAGCAGCTTAGGCGTGTCGGAGCAGTTCTTC. Encoded protein: CASSLGVSEQFF.

This clonotype has only a few counts. V usage is TRBV7-2 and J usage is TRBJ2-5; TRBD2 matches 8 bases. The trim removed 4 bases at V and 5 bases at J, leaving 9 bases unmatched. There are 15 residues in the CDR3. CDR1 is SGHTA, CDR2 FQGNSA, per germline. CDR3 sequence: CASSYRTSPGETQYF. CDR3 bases: TGTGCCAGCAGCTACCGGACTAGCCCGGGGGAGACCCAGTACTTC.

The rearrangement joins TRBV9 to TRBJ2-7; 8 bases are shared with TRBD2. The CDR3 loop spans 15 amino acids. From germline, CDR1 is SGDLS and CDR2 YYNGEE. The V gene end was trimmed by 0 bases and the J gene end by 3 bases; junction bases not matched to a gene: 5. CDR3 sequence (DNA): TGTGCCAGCAGCGTAGGCGGCGGGGGGAACTACGAGCAGTACTTC. Translating it yields CASSVGGGGNYEQYF.